This is a list of T cell receptor beta chains from one sample in a study of blood T cell repertoires in COVID-19. Profiling relied on immunoSEQ multiplex PCR, and the TCRdb table lists in-frame clones only, not all of them. The repertoire holds 150,000 to 200,000 clones, with 75% to 90% as singletons. Specimen: peripheral blood. The receptors were gathered from a human donor with acute or convalescent COVID-19. The donor label of this sample is uncertain. The CDR3 runs from the conserved cysteine through the conserved F or W. Each record gives: clone size, V gene, J gene, D gene, CDR3 length, CDR3 DNA, CDR3 protein. A D gene is named only where the DNA matches it firmly. Clone sizes are given selectively: once, few, many, or a class where the clone is expanded.

clone size: .
V gene: TRBV5-1
J gene: TRBJ2-1
D gene: TRBD2
CDR3 length: 17
CDR3 DNA: TGCGCCAGCAGCCCCGGACTAGCGGGGGGGCCTTGGAATGAGCAGTTCTTC
CDR3 protein: CASSPGLAGGPWNEQFF

clone size: few
V gene: TRBV4-1
J gene: TRBJ1-2
D gene: TRBD1
CDR3 length: 16
CDR3 DNA: TGCGCCAGCAGCCAATCTCCGACAGGGGTGATCTATGGCTACACCTTC
CDR3 protein: CASSQSPTGVIYGYTF

clone size: .
V gene: TRBV18
J gene: TRBJ2-4
D gene: TRBD2
CDR3 length: 20
CDR3 DNA: TGTGCCAGCTCACCCGCTACAGGACTAGCGGGGGATTCAGCCAAAAACATTCAGTACTTC
CDR3 protein: CASSPATGLAGDSAKNIQYF

clone size: few
V gene: TRBV24-1
J gene: TRBJ1-2
D gene: TRBD1
CDR3 length: 13
CDR3 DNA: TGTGCCGTCGGATCAGGGGGCTTGGCGAGCTACACCTTC
CDR3 protein: CAVGSGGLASYTF

clone size: .
V gene: TRBV7-2
J gene: TRBJ1-3
D gene: .
CDR3 length: 16
CDR3 DNA: TGTGCCAGCAGCACCCGACAGCTTGACTCTGGAAACACCATATATTTT
CDR3 protein: CASSTRQLDSGNTIYF

clone size: .
V gene: TRBV3-1/TRBV3-2
J gene: TRBJ1-2
D gene: .
CDR3 length: 14
CDR3 DNA: TGTGCCAGCAGCCGACAGTCAGCTAACTATGGCTACACCTTC
CDR3 protein: CASSRQSANYGYTF

clone size: .
V gene: TRBV7-2
J gene: TRBJ1-4
D gene: TRBD1
CDR3 length: 15
CDR3 DNA: TGTGCCAGCAGCAAGGGGACAGGATTTAATGAAAAACTGTTTTTT
CDR3 protein: CASSKGTGFNEKLFF

clone size: .
V gene: TRBV30
J gene: TRBJ1-6
D gene: .
CDR3 length: 17
CDR3 DNA: TGTGCCTGGAGTTCGTCCAGGAGGAGCTCCTATAATTCACCCCTCCACTTT
CDR3 protein: CAWSSSRRSSYNSPLHF

clone size: .
V gene: TRBV7-9
J gene: TRBJ1-6
D gene: TRBD1
CDR3 length: 15
CDR3 DNA: TGTGCCAGCAGCCCAATTACAGGGGGTGATTCACCCCTCCACTTT
CDR3 protein: CASSPITGGDSPLHF

clone size: .
V gene: TRBV6-5
J gene: TRBJ2-1
D gene: TRBD2
CDR3 length: 15
CDR3 DNA: TGTGCCAGCAGGGGTCCGGGGGGTTTCTACAATGAGCAGTTCTTC
CDR3 protein: CASRGPGGFYNEQFF

clone size: .
V gene: TRBV29-1
J gene: TRBJ1-2
D gene: .
CDR3 length: 13
CDR3 DNA: TGCAGCGTTGAATCCCCCCGGACATATGGCTACACCTTC
CDR3 protein: CSVESPRTYGYTF

clone size: .
V gene: TRBV3-1/TRBV3-2
J gene: TRBJ1-1
D gene: .
CDR3 length: 12
CDR3 DNA: TGTGCCAGCAGCCCTTCCGGGTTGGAAGCTTTCTTT
CDR3 protein: CASSPSGLEAFF

clone size: .
V gene: TRBV14
J gene: TRBJ2-5
D gene: .
CDR3 length: 13
CDR3 DNA: TGTGCCAGCAGTCCCAGTCTTCAAGAGACCCAGTACTTC
CDR3 protein: CASSPSLQETQYF

clone size: once
V gene: TRBV14
J gene: TRBJ2-2
D gene: TRBD1
CDR3 length: 18
CDR3 DNA: TGTGCCAGCAGCCAAGGGACAGGGGGCGTTTACGACACCGGGGAGCTGTTTTTT
CDR3 protein: CASSQGTGGVYDTGELFF

clone size: .
V gene: TRBV19
J gene: TRBJ1-3
D gene: .
CDR3 length: 15
CDR3 DNA: TGTGCCATCCCGGGGGGGGCCGTTCGGGGAAACACCATATATTTT
CDR3 protein: CAIPGGAVRGNTIYF

clone size: .
V gene: TRBV5-1
J gene: TRBJ1-2
D gene: .
CDR3 length: 13
CDR3 DNA: TGCGCCAGCAGGAAGTGGCGCGGATATGGCTACACCTTC
CDR3 protein: CASRKWRGYGYTF

clone size: few
V gene: TRBV7-3
J gene: TRBJ1-6
D gene: .
CDR3 length: 15
CDR3 DNA: TGTGCCAGCAGCTTAGAAGGGCAGGGTAGAAATCCCCTCCACTTT
CDR3 protein: CASSLEGQGRNPLHF

clone size: .
V gene: TRBV2
J gene: TRBJ2-5
D gene: TRBD2
CDR3 length: 17
CDR3 DNA: TGTGCCAGCAGCCGGACTAGCGGGGGGGCTAGGTCAGAGACCCAGTACTTC
CDR3 protein: CASSRTSGGARSETQYF

clone size: .
V gene: TRBV18
J gene: TRBJ2-7
D gene: TRBD1
CDR3 length: 14
CDR3 DNA: TGTGCCAGCTCACGTGACAGGGGGCCCTACGAGCAGTACTTC
CDR3 protein: CASSRDRGPYEQYF

clone size: once
V gene: TRBV2
J gene: TRBJ2-7
D gene: TRBD1
CDR3 length: 13
CDR3 DNA: TGTGCCAGCACCGACAGGGGTAGCCGCGAGCAGTACTTC
CDR3 protein: CASTDRGSREQYF

clone size: .
V gene: TRBV25-1
J gene: TRBJ1-4
D gene: TRBD1
CDR3 length: 16
CDR3 DNA: TGTGCCAGCAGTGAAGGACAGGGAATAACTAATGAAAAACTGTTTTTT
CDR3 protein: CASSEGQGITNEKLFF

clone size: .
V gene: TRBV7-9
J gene: TRBJ2-7
D gene: TRBD1
CDR3 length: 14
CDR3 DNA: TGTGCCAGCAGCGCGACAGGGGTCGGCGTCGAGCAGTACTTC
CDR3 protein: CASSATGVGVEQYF

clone size: .
V gene: TRBV9
J gene: TRBJ2-3
D gene: .
CDR3 length: 13
CDR3 DNA: TGTGCCAGCAGTAGGGGGTGGGAAGATACGCAGTATTTT
CDR3 protein: CASSRGWEDTQYF

clone size: .
V gene: TRBV4-2
J gene: TRBJ2-1
D gene: TRBD2
CDR3 length: 14
CDR3 DNA: TGTGCCAGCAGCCCTAGACTAGCGGGCAATGAGCAGTTCTTC
CDR3 protein: CASSPRLAGNEQFF

clone size: .
V gene: TRBV5-6
J gene: TRBJ1-2
D gene: .
CDR3 length: 13
CDR3 DNA: TGTGCCAGCAGCCCAGGACAGCAATATGGCTACACCTTC
CDR3 protein: CASSPGQQYGYTF

clone size: .
V gene: TRBV7-9
J gene: TRBJ2-1
D gene: TRBD1
CDR3 length: 16
CDR3 DNA: TGTGCCAGCAGCTTTTCCGGGACAGGTAGATACAATGAGCAGTTCTTC
CDR3 protein: CASSFSGTGRYNEQFF

clone size: .
V gene: TRBV5-6
J gene: TRBJ1-2
D gene: .
CDR3 length: 14
CDR3 DNA: TGTGCCAGCAGCTTGAACAGGCTGCAGGGTGGCTACACCTTC
CDR3 protein: CASSLNRLQGGYTF

clone size: .
V gene: TRBV9
J gene: TRBJ1-6
D gene: .
CDR3 length: 13
CDR3 DNA: TGTGCCAGCAGCGTAGCCAGAAATTCACCCCTCCACTTT
CDR3 protein: CASSVARNSPLHF

clone size: once
V gene: TRBV7-9
J gene: TRBJ1-1
D gene: TRBD1
CDR3 length: 15
CDR3 DNA: TGTGCCAGCAGCGCCCGACAGGGGGTGAACACTGAAGCTTTCTTT
CDR3 protein: CASSARQGVNTEAFF

clone size: .
V gene: TRBV30
J gene: TRBJ1-4
D gene: .
CDR3 length: 13
CDR3 DNA: TGTGCCTGGAGTTCGCAGGCTAATGAAAAACTGTTTTTT
CDR3 protein: CAWSSQANEKLFF

clone size: .
V gene: TRBV2
J gene: TRBJ1-5
D gene: TRBD1
CDR3 length: 13
CDR3 DNA: TGTGCCAGCAGGGGGACAGCGAATCAGCCCCAGCATTTT
CDR3 protein: CASRGTANQPQHF

clone size: .
V gene: TRBV9
J gene: TRBJ2-5
D gene: .
CDR3 length: 15
CDR3 DNA: TGTGCCAGCAGCGTAGAGGGGGGGAATCGGGAGACCCAGTACTTC
CDR3 protein: CASSVEGGNRETQYF

clone size: .
V gene: TRBV27
J gene: TRBJ2-7
D gene: TRBD1
CDR3 length: 14
CDR3 DNA: TGTGCCAGCAAGATCCGGGACAGCGGCTACGAGCAGTACTTC
CDR3 protein: CASKIRDSGYEQYF

clone size: few
V gene: TRBV12-3/TRBV12-4
J gene: TRBJ1-2
D gene: .
CDR3 length: 12
CDR3 DNA: TGTGCCAGCAGCCTCAGGGGTAATGGCTACACCTTC
CDR3 protein: CASSLRGNGYTF

clone size: .
V gene: TRBV28
J gene: TRBJ1-2
D gene: .
CDR3 length: 13
CDR3 DNA: TGTGCCAGCAGTACGACAGGTTTCAGTGGCTACACCTTC
CDR3 protein: CASSTTGFSGYTF

clone size: few
V gene: TRBV9
J gene: TRBJ1-1
D gene: TRBD1
CDR3 length: 17
CDR3 DNA: TGTGCCAGCTCCAGTGGGACAGGGGGCGGCTGGGACACTGAAGCTTTCTTT
CDR3 protein: CASSSGTGGGWDTEAFF

clone size: .
V gene: TRBV3-1/TRBV3-2
J gene: TRBJ1-2
D gene: TRBD1
CDR3 length: 14
CDR3 DNA: TGTGCCAGCAGCCATTTCGGGACAGGGGAGGGCTACACCTTC
CDR3 protein: CASSHFGTGEGYTF

clone size: .
V gene: TRBV7-9
J gene: TRBJ2-7
D gene: TRBD1
CDR3 length: 16
CDR3 DNA: TGTGCCAGCAGCTCCACCCGGACAGGGAATTTCTACGAGCAGTACTTC
CDR3 protein: CASSSTRTGNFYEQYF

clone size: .
V gene: TRBV18
J gene: TRBJ1-2
D gene: .
CDR3 length: 13
CDR3 DNA: TGTGCCAGCTCATCAGGCCGTACAGAATCCTACACCTTC
CDR3 protein: CASSSGRTESYTF

clone size: .
V gene: TRBV9
J gene: TRBJ2-3
D gene: TRBD2
CDR3 length: 14
CDR3 DNA: TGTGCCAGCAGCGTAGCGGGGGGGCCAGATACGCAGTATTTT
CDR3 protein: CASSVAGGPDTQYF

clone size: .
V gene: TRBV10-2
J gene: TRBJ2-1
D gene: TRBD2
CDR3 length: 15
CDR3 DNA: TGCGCCAGCAGTCGGACTAGCGGGGGGTTCAATGAGCAGTTCTTC
CDR3 protein: CASSRTSGGFNEQFF

clone size: .
V gene: TRBV4-2
J gene: TRBJ2-1
D gene: TRBD2
CDR3 length: 15
CDR3 DNA: TGTGCCAGCAGCCAGGTCAAGCGGGGGGACAATGAGCAGTTCTTC
CDR3 protein: CASSQVKRGDNEQFF

clone size: .
V gene: TRBV7-2
J gene: TRBJ2-2
D gene: TRBD2
CDR3 length: 15
CDR3 DNA: TGTGCCAGCAGCTTAGCGCTAGCGGGGACCGGGGAGCTGTTTTTT
CDR3 protein: CASSLALAGTGELFF

clone size: .
V gene: TRBV30
J gene: TRBJ1-5
D gene: .
CDR3 length: 15
CDR3 DNA: TGTGCCTGGAGTGTACTCTCCCCCAGCAATCAGCCCCAGCATTTT
CDR3 protein: CAWSVLSPSNQPQHF

clone size: .
V gene: TRBV19
J gene: TRBJ1-5
D gene: TRBD1
CDR3 length: 18
CDR3 DNA: TGTGCCAGTAGTACCGGGACAGGGGGCTTTTATAGCAATCAGCCCCAGCATTTT
CDR3 protein: CASSTGTGGFYSNQPQHF